A selection of T cell receptor beta chains follows, all from one sample in a study of molecular identifiers for immune sequencing clone quantification. Via MiXCR, TCRdb re-called the PCR reads, giving one row per CDR3 protein. The table lists some 650,000 distinct CDR3 sequences, about 20% of them singletons. Sequencing used naive CD8+ T cells from blood, with Jurkat cell RNA spiked in. These receptors came from a human donor in good health. Some libraries in this study had Jurkat cell RNA spiked in. CDR3s include the opening cysteine and the closing phenylalanine or tryptophan.

TRBJ2-2,TRBV19,CASSFYMSNTGELFF
TRBJ2-1,TRBV4-3,CASSPKWGALIYNEQFF
TRBJ2-2,TRBV11-2,CASSHLGPQRVPNTGELFF
TRBJ2-3,TRBV9,CASSYSGSGADTQYF
TRBJ2-7,TRBV28,CASSLSRDRSSYEQYF
TRBJ2-2,TRBV12-3/TRBV12-4,CASSPASWGGELFF
TRBJ1-3,TRBV15,CATRTGGSNTIYF
TRBJ2-1,TRBV30,CAWSVFTLYNEQFF
TRBJ2-2,TRBV20-1,CSARAPLSNAGELFF
TRBJ2-7,TRBV5-1,CASSLSGTPAYEQYF
TRBJ1-1,TRBV30,CAWTTWEGTEAFF
TRBJ2-7,TRBV13,CASSLKGVVSYEQYF
TRBJ2-7,TRBV4-1,CASSPGPVHEQYF
TRBJ2-4,TRBV4-1,CASSQGTGLAKNIQYF
TRBJ2-1,TRBV6-5,CASSPTPQVEQFF
TRBJ2-5,TRBV28,CASSLLRSQETQYF
TRBJ2-4,TRBV1,CTSSQEGGPKNIQYF
TRBJ1-6,TRBV9,CASSVEQGSSPLHF
TRBJ2-5,TRBV28,CASSLSAAQETQYF
TRBJ2-1,TRBV5-1,CASSISLEGHNEQFF
TRBJ2-2,TRBV29-1,CSTGQANTGELFF
TRBJ2-7,TRBV5-1,CASSTLGTGNSYEQYF
TRBJ2-7,TRBV4-1,CASSAWTSGGMDEQYF
TRBJ2-7,TRBV7-9,CASSLLSGRDYEQYF
TRBJ1-5,TRBV15,CATSRDARLHQPQHF
TRBJ2-3,TRBV7-3,CASSLGQGAADTQYF
TRBJ1-1,TRBV19,CASSMLGMTEAFF